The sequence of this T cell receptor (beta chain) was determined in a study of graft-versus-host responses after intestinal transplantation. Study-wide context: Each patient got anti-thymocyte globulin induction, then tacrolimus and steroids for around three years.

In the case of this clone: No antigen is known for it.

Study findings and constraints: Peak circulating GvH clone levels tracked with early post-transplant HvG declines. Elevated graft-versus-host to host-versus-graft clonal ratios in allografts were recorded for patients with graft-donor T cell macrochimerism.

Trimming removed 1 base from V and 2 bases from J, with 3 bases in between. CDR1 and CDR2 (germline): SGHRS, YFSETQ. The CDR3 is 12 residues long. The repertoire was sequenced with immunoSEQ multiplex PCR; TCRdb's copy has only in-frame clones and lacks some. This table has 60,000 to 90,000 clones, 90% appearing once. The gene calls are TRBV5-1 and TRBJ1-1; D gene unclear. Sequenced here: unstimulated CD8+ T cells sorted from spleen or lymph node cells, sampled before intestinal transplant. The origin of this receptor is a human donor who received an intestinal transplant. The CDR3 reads CASSLTNTEAFF. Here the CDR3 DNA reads TGCGCCAGCAGCTTGACTAACACTGAAGCTTTCTTT. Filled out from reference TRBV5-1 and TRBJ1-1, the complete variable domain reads KAGVTQTPRYLIKTRGQQVTLSCSPISGHRSVSWYQQTPGQGLQFLFEYFSETQRNKGNFPGRFSGRQFSNSRSEMNVSTLELGDSALYLCASSLTNTEAFFGQGTRLTVV.